The T cell receptor (beta chain) described here comes from a study of Graves' ophthalmopathy and Graves' hyperthyroidism. For the study at large: Being free of ophthalmopathy for 18 months of follow-up defined stable hyperthyroidism.

The count of this clonotype is one. The authors amplified TCR beta CDR3 regions from RNA transcripts. The authors performed first-round RT-PCR with HTBI primers and then a second-round multiplex PCR. Via MiXCR, TCRdb re-called the multiplex PCR reads, giving one row per CDR3 protein. The repertoire has 450,000 to 600,000 distinct CDR3 sequences, approximately 37% of them found once; the top ten carry approximately 4.1%. Germline-derived CDR1 and CDR2 are SGHDN and FVKESK. Trimming cost V 0 bases and J 0 bases, with 11 bases left between them. The length of the CDR3 is 17 residues. This TCR was sampled from an adult man with Graves' hyperthyroidism. The rearrangement links TRBV14 to TRBJ2-2; D gene ambiguous. The source material was peripheral blood or thyroid tissue (not recorded which). The CDR3 loop is CASSQEGSISNTGELFF. The CDR3 nucleotides are TGTGCCAGCAGCCAAGAGGGAAGCATCTCGAACACCGGGGAGCTGTTTTTT.